The source of this T cell receptor (beta chain) is a study of CD8 T cells in ankylosing spondylitis. This clonotype was seen many times. Germline V gene data show CDR1 as SQVTM and CDR2 as ANQGSEA. The CDR3 loop spans 13 amino acids. The V and J ends lost 1 base and 2 bases respectively, with 8 bases between them. From the 5' RACE reads, TCRdb called clonotypes with MiXCR, one entry per CDR3 protein. Of a few hundred thousand distinct CDR3 sequences in the sample, approximately 22% were seen once. The receptor was isolated from a male donor with ankylosing spondylitis or in good health (not recorded which). The material sequenced was blood, either unsorted or a sorted T cell fraction (not recorded which). This rearrangement joins TRBV29-1 to TRBJ1-2; D possibly corresponds to TRBD1 (5 bases). CDR3 loop: CSVEGGENYGYTF. In nucleotides, the CDR3 is TGCAGCGTTGAAGGGGGGGAAAACTATGGCTACACCTTC.